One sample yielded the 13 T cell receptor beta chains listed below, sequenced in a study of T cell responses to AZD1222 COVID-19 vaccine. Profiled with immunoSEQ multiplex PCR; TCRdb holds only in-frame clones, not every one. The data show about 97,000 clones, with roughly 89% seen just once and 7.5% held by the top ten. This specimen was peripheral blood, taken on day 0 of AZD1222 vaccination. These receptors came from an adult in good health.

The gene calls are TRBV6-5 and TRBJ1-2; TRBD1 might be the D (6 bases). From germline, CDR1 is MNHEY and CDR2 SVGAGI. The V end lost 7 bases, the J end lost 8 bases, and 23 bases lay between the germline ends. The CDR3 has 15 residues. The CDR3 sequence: CASTSKGGAEPGYTF. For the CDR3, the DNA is TGTGCCAGCACCTCCAAGGGGGGGGCGGAGCCGGGCTACACCTTC.

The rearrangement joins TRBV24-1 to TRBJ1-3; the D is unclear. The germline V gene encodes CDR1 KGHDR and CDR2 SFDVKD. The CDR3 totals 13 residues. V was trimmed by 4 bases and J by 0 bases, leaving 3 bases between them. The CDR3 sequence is CATSEGSGNTIYF. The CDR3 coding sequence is TGTGCCACCAGTGAGGGCTCTGGAAACACCATATATTTT.

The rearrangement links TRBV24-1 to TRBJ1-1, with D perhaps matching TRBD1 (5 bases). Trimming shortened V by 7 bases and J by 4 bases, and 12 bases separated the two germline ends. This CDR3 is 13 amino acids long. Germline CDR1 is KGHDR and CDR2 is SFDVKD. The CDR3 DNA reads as TGTGCCACCAGACCTCAGGGTTCCACTGAAGCTTTCTTT. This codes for CATRPQGSTEAFF.

This CDR3 is CASSQDLGLAGDHQETQYF. The CDR3 DNA sequence: TGCGCCAGCAGCCAAGATTTGGGACTAGCGGGGGACCACCAAGAGACCCAGTACTTC. The V gene is TRBV4-3, the J gene TRBJ2-5, with TRBD2 matching over 14 bases. This CDR3 region has 19 residues. Trimming removed 0 bases from V and 0 bases from J; junction bases left unmatched: 6. Germline assignment: CDR1 LGHNA and CDR2 YSLEER.

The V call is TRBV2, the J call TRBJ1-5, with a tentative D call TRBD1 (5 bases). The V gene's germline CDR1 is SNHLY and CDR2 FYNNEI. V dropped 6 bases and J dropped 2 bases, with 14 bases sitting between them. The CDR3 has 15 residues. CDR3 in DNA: TGTGCCAGCAGGGGGGAGTCGTGGGGCAATCAGCCCCAGCATTTT. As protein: CASRGESWGNQPQHF.

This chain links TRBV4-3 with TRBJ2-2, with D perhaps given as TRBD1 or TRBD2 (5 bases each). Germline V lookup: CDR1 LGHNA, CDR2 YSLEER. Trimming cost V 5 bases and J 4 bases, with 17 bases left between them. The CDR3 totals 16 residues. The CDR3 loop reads CASSASPGPTTGELFF. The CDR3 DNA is TGCGCCAGCAGCGCAAGTCCGGGACCAACCACCGGGGAGCTGTTTTTT.

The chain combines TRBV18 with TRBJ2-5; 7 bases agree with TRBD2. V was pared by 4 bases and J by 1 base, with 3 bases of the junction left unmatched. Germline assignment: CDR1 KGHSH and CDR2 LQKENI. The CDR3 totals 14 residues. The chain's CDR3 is CASSRGLTQETQYF. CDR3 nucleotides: TGTGCCAGCTCACGGGGACTAACCCAAGAGACCCAGTACTTC.

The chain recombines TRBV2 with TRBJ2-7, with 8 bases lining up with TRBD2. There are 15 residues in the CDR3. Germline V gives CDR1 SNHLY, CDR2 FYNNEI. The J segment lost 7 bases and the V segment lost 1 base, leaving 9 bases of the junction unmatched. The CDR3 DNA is TGTGCCAGCAGTGAAGTTGCGGGGGGTATTGTGGAGCAGTACTTC. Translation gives CASSEVAGGIVEQYF. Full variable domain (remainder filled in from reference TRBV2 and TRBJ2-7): EPEVTQTPSHQVTQMGQEVILRCVPISNHLYFYWYRQILGQKVEFLVSFYNNEISEKSEIFDDQFSVERPDGSNFTLKIRSTKLEDSAMYFCASSEVAGGIVEQYFGPGTRLTVT.

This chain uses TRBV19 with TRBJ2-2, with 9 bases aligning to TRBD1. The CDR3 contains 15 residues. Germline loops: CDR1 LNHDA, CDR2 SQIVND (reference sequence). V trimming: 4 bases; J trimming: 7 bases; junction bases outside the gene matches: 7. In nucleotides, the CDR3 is TGTGCCAGTAGTAAGGGACAGGGTAAATTCGGGGAGCTGTTTTTT. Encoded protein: CASSKGQGKFGELFF.

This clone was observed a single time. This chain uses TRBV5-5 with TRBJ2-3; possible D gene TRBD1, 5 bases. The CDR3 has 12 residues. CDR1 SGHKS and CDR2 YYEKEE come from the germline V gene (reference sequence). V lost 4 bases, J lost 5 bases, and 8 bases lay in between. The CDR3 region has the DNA TGTGCCAGCAGCAGACAGTTAGATACGCAGTATTTT. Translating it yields CASSRQLDTQYF. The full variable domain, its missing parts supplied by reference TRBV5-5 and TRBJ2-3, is DAGVTQSPTHLIKTRGQQVTLRCSPISGHKSVSWYQQVLGQGPQFIFQYYEKEERGRGNFPDRFSARQFPNYSSELNVNALLLGDSALYLCASSRQLDTQYFGPGTRLTVL.

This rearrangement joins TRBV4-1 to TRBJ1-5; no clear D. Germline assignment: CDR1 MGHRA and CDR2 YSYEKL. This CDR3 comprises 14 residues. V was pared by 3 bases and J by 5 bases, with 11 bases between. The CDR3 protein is CASSHRWTDQPQHF. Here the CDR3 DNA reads TGCGCCAGCAGCCATAGGTGGACGGATCAGCCCCAGCATTTT.

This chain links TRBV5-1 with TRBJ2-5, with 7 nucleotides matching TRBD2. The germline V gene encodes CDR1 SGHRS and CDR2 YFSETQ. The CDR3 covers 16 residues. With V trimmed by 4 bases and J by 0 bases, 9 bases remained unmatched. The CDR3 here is CASSLGGSGYQETQYF. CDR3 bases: TGCGCCAGCAGCCTGGGGGGTAGCGGGTACCAAGAGACCCAGTACTTC.

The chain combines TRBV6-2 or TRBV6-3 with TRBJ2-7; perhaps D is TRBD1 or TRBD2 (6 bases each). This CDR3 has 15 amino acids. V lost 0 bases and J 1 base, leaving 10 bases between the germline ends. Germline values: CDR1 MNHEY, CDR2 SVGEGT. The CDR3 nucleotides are TGTGCCAGCAGTTACTCGGGCGGGACATCCTACGAGCAGTACTTC. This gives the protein CASSYSGGTSYEQYF.